The 30 T cell receptor beta chains below were found in one sample sequenced in a study of T cell repertoires in cytomegalovirus infection. Their cognate antigens are unknown. TCRdb analysed the reads with MiXCR anew, one entry per CDR3 protein. The repertoire holds 50,000 to 55,000 distinct CDR3 sequences, 20% to 25% seen once, with more than 20% in the top ten. The sample consisted of CD8+ T cells from cultured PBMCs, taken from culture after CMV antigen stimulation. The receptors were sampled from a human donor in good health (CMV status not recorded). Some clones in this sample may be carry-over from other donors' samples.

Here the CDR3 reads CAISDRGGEQYF. The CDR3 region has the DNA TGTGCCATCAGTGATAGGGGCGGCGAGCAGTACTTC. V and J are TRBV10-3 and TRBJ2-7; D might be TRBD1 (5 bases). Germline assignment: CDR1 ENHRY and CDR2 SYGVKD. The CDR3 totals 12 residues. Between the trimmed V and J ends, which lost 3 bases and 6 bases, there was a span of 9 bases.

The chain is built from TRBV12-3 or TRBV12-4 and TRBJ1-2; 8 bases are shared with TRBD1. The trim removed 7 bases at V and 2 bases at J, leaving 6 bases unmatched. The CDR3 has 14 amino acids. The CDR3 reads CASTGQGSNYGYTF. Here the CDR3 DNA reads TGTGCCAGCACAGGACAGGGATCGAACTATGGCTACACCTTC.

This clonotype was found a few times. The gene calls are TRBV12-3 or TRBV12-4 and TRBJ2-2, with D unresolved. This CDR3 has 10 residues. Trimming pared 10 bases from V and 3 bases from J, leaving 3 bases between. The CDR3 loop reads CAIHTGELFF. The CDR3 DNA is TGTGCCATCCACACCGGGGAGCTGTTTTTT.

This clonotype was recorded a few times. J is TRBJ2-7 and V is TRBV11-2; TRBD1 matches 8 bases. CDR1 is SGHAT and CDR2 is FQNNGV in the germline V gene. The V gene end was trimmed by 4 bases and the J gene end by 6 bases; junction bases not matched to a gene: 14. The CDR3 runs 16 residues. The CDR3 region has the DNA TGTGCCAGCAGCTCTCTAAGGACAGGGATTACGTCCGAGCAGTACTTC. This encodes CASSSLRTGITSEQYF.

This chain uses TRBV12-3 or TRBV12-4 with TRBJ1-4; the D gene is possibly TRBD1 (5 bases). The V end was cut by 5 bases, the J end by 8 bases, with 15 bases between. CDR3 length: 14 residues. CDR3 sequence: CASSQGTGGEKLFF. The CDR3 coding sequence is TGTGCCAGCAGTCAGGGTACTGGAGGGGAAAAACTGTTTTTT.

The table lists this clonotype with a few counts. The rearrangement joins TRBV4-1 to TRBJ1-1; D is ambiguous. The CDR3 sequence is 11 residues long. V was trimmed by 2 bases and J by 2 bases, leaving 0 bases between them. From germline, CDR1 is MGHRA and CDR2 YSYEKL. The DNA for the CDR3 is TGCGCCAGCAGCCAAAACACTGAAGCTTTCTTT. Translated: CASSQNTEAFF.

This clonotype was observed many times. The rearrangement joins TRBV7-2 to TRBJ1-3, with D unresolved. The length of the CDR3 is 14 residues. CDR1 is SGHTA and CDR2 is FQGNSA in the germline V gene. V was clipped by 3 bases and J by 0 bases, with 6 bases between them. The DNA for the CDR3 is TGTGCCAGCAGCTTCTGGGTCTCTGGAAACACCATATATTTT. The encoded protein is CASSFWVSGNTIYF.

This clonotype has more than one count but fewer than ten. V usage is TRBV7-3 and J usage is TRBJ1-1, with D unclear. Germline CDR1 is SGHTA and CDR2 is FQGTGA. This CDR3 contains 15 residues. V lost 5 bases and J lost 3, with 16 bases in between. The CDR3 nucleotides are TGTGCCAGCAGCCCCCTGCTCGGGCGCGACACTGAAGCTTTCTTT. It encodes CASSPLLGRDTEAFF.

This clonotype was observed a handful of times. A much more abundant neighbour one base away suggests this may be a read error. This sequence joins TRBV6-1 and TRBJ2-3; TRBD2 matches 9 bases. Germline CDR1 is MNHNS and CDR2 is SASEGT. This CDR3 is 16 amino acids long. CDR3 DNA sequence: TGTGCCAACAGTCGGACTAGCGCGGTCGGCACAGATACGCAGTATTTT. It translates to CANSRTSAVGTDTQYF.

The rearrangement uses TRBV6-2 or TRBV6-3 and TRBJ1-2; unclear D gene. This CDR3 has 11 residues. Deletions cut 6 bases from V and 5 bases from J, with 7 bases between. Germline V gene lookup returns CDR1 MNHEY and CDR2 SVGEGT. The CDR3 sequence is CASRTVYGYTF. The DNA of the CDR3 is TGTGCCAGCAGGACCGTGTATGGCTACACCTTC.

V and J are TRBV7-6 and TRBJ2-3; 10 positions agree with TRBD2. V lost 7 bases, J lost 2 bases, and 12 bases stayed unmatched. This CDR3 is 17 amino acids long. CDR1 and CDR2 (germline): SGHVS, FNYEAQ. In DNA, the CDR3 is TGTGCCAGCACCCGAAGGATAGCGGGGGGACCCACAGATACGCAGTATTTT. Encoded protein: CASTRRIAGGPTDTQYF.

This clonotype occurred many times. The chain couples TRBV7-2 to TRBJ2-1; TRBD2 matches at 7 bases. The CDR3 loop spans 13 amino acids. CDR1 and CDR2 from the germline V gene are SGHTA and FQGNSA. V trimming: 8 bases; J trimming: 2 bases; junction bases outside the gene matches: 3. The chain's CDR3 is CASGGVTYNEQFF. The DNA of the CDR3 is TGTGCCAGCGGGGGGGTTACCTACAATGAGCAGTTCTTC.

V gene TRBV7-6 combines with J gene TRBJ2-2; 9 bases map to TRBD2. Looked up from germline, CDR1 is SGHVS and CDR2 is FNYEAQ. The CDR3 totals 14 residues. J lost 4 bases, V lost 4 bases, and 1 base had no gene match. CDR3 DNA: TGTGCCAGCAGCTCACTAGCGGGCACCGGGGAGCTGTTTTTT. The encoded protein is CASSSLAGTGELFF.

This sequence joins TRBV18 and TRBJ1-1; TRBD1 agrees at 11 bases. The germline CDR1 and CDR2 sequences are KGHSH and LQKENI. V gave up 6 bases and J gave up 7 bases; unmatched junction bases: 10. There are 15 residues in the CDR3. CDR3 in amino acids: CASSQLDRGQVEAFF. The CDR3 coding sequence is TGTGCCAGCTCCCAGCTGGACAGGGGGCAAGTTGAAGCTTTCTTT.

This CDR3 is CASSYLETSGGSQETQYF. The CDR3 DNA reads TGTGCCAGCAGCTACCTCGAGACTAGCGGGGGCTCCCAAGAGACCCAGTACTTC. This rearrangement joins TRBV7-9 to TRBJ2-5; 12 bases fit TRBD2. CDR1 is SEHNR, CDR2 FQNEAQ, per germline (reference sequence). Germline trimming cut 4 bases from V and 1 base from J; bases unmatched to any gene: 10. The CDR3 is 18 amino acids.

This clonotype came up a few times. This chain connects TRBV10-3 to TRBJ2-6; D remains unclear. V was shortened by 0 bases and J by 3 bases, with 9 bases between the two germline ends. The CDR3 length is 16 residues. CDR1 ENHRY and CDR2 SYGVKD come from the germline V gene. The CDR3 reads CAISESSGFGANVLTF. CDR3 in DNA: TGTGCCATCAGTGAGTCCTCCGGGTTTGGGGCCAACGTCCTGACTTTC.

The V gene is TRBV7-8, the J gene TRBJ2-7; TRBD1 is a possible D gene (6 bases). The CDR3 is 16 residues long. V was cut by 3 bases and J by 2 bases, with 17 bases left in between. Germline V lookup: CDR1 SGHVS, CDR2 FQNEAQ. CDR3 protein: CASSFRTGQIAYEQYF. The CDR3 DNA follows: TGTGCCAGCAGCTTCCGCACCGGACAGATTGCCTACGAGCAGTACTTC.

This sequence joins TRBV7-9 and TRBJ2-7; tentative D call: TRBD2 (5 bases). The CDR3 totals 15 residues. Germline loops: CDR1 SEHNR, CDR2 FQNEAQ (reference sequence). The ends were cut back, 5 bases at V and 0 bases at J, with 14 bases in the middle. The DNA of the CDR3 is TGTGCCAGCAGCGATCCGGGATCTTCCTCCTACGAGCAGTACTTC. Translation gives CASSDPGSSSYEQYF.

This clonotype was observed a handful of times. CDR3 sequence: CASSQDRDIEQFF. CDR3 in DNA: TGCGCCAGCAGCCAGGACAGGGATATAGAGCAGTTCTTC. The chain recombines TRBV4-3 with TRBJ2-1; 8 positions agree with TRBD1. CDR3 size: 13 residues. With V trimmed by 3 bases and J by 10 bases, 5 bases remained unmatched. Germline CDR1 LGHNA, CDR2 YSLEER.

In the case of this clonotype: One base away lies a much larger clone, so this may be a sequencing read error. V is TRBV12-3 or TRBV12-4 and J is TRBJ2-7, with TRBD2 matching over 10 bases. The CDR3 covers 15 residues. Losses at the gene ends were 6 bases for V and 3 bases for J; bases not matched to a gene: 8. CDR3 DNA sequence: TGTGCCAGCAGGGGACTAGCGCGCGTACACTACGAGCAGTACTTC. As protein: CASRGLARVHYEQYF.

This clonotype was seen more than once but under ten times. The chain combines TRBV7-8 with TRBJ2-7; 9 bases map to TRBD1. The CDR3 contains 15 residues. Germline CDR1 is SGHVS and CDR2 is FQNEAQ. J was trimmed by 4 bases and V by 7 bases; bases with no gene match: 11. The CDR3 is CASTPSGTGLYEQYF. In DNA, the CDR3 is TGTGCCAGCACCCCAAGCGGGACAGGGTTGTACGAGCAGTACTTC.

Written as DNA, the CDR3 is TGTGCCAGCGGATTGGGTCTAGTTAACACCTACGAGCAGTACTTC. Encoded protein: CASGLGLVNTYEQYF. This sequence joins TRBV12-3 or TRBV12-4 and TRBJ2-7; D is undetermined. The CDR3 runs to 15 residues. The V gene lost 8 bases and the J gene lost 2 bases, with 19 bases spanning the gap.

The sample holds many counts of this clonotype. The CDR3 DNA follows: TGTGCCAGCAGTTTATCGGGGTTGGGGGAGCAGTACTTC. Amino acid sequence: CASSLSGLGEQYF. V is TRBV27 and J is TRBJ2-7; D is undetermined. The germline V gene encodes CDR1 MNHEY and CDR2 SMNVEV (reference sequence). Trimming pared 0 bases from V and 7 bases from J, leaving 10 bases between. This CDR3 contains 13 residues.

In this sample, this clonotype turned up a few times. CDR3 bases: TGTGCCAGCAGCTTAGGAGGTCTTGCAGGGCCAAGTTACAATGAGCAGTTCTTC. This encodes CASSLGGLAGPSYNEQFF. This chain joins TRBV7-8 and TRBJ2-1, with a weak D call TRBD1 (5 bases). Trimming took off 1 base at V and 4 bases at J, with 20 bases between the two ends. Germline lookup yields CDR1 SGHVS and CDR2 FQNEAQ. The CDR3 extends over 18 amino acids.

The V and J genes are TRBV30 and TRBJ2-1; D remains unclear. Germline CDR1 is GTSNPN and CDR2 is SVGIG (reference sequence). The CDR3 has 12 amino acids. Trimming removed 7 bases from V and 7 bases from J, with 14 bases in between. The CDR3 sequence: CASGLESNEQFF. The CDR3 bases are TGTGCCTCCGGTCTAGAGTCTAATGAGCAGTTCTTC.

The V call is TRBV7-9, the J call TRBJ2-7; possibly TRBD2 for D (7 bases). Germline CDR1 reads SEHNR; CDR2 reads FQNEAQ (reference sequence). This CDR3 spans 15 amino acids. Trimming stripped 5 bases from V and 7 bases from J, with 21 bases between. The CDR3 DNA sequence: TGTGCCAGCAGCCCCACGAGTGCGGGGGCTAGGGAGCAGTACTTC. Its protein product is CASSPTSAGAREQYF.

Written as DNA, the CDR3 is TGTGCCAGCAGTTTTACCACTCCCTACGAGCAGTACTTC. The encoded protein is CASSFTTPYEQYF. This rearrangement joins TRBV12-3 or TRBV12-4 to TRBJ2-7; D gene unclear. The CDR3 loop spans 13 amino acids. V was pared by 3 bases and J by 2 bases, with 8 bases between.

The rearrangement uses TRBV7-9 and TRBJ1-2; D uncertain. Germline lookup yields CDR1 SEHNR and CDR2 FQNEAQ (reference sequence). This CDR3 is 16 amino acids long. The V end was cut by 1 base, the J end by 2 bases, with 14 bases between. DNA of the CDR3: TGTGCCAGCAGCTTAGGGCAGTCTCTAACCAACTATGGCTACACCTTC. Translation gives CASSLGQSLTNYGYTF.

This rearrangement joins TRBV7-6 to TRBJ1-2, with 9 bases identical to TRBD1. J was trimmed by 3 bases and V by 0 bases; bases with no gene match: 8. Germline values: CDR1 SGHVS, CDR2 FNYEAQ. The CDR3 extends over 17 amino acids. CDR3 amino acids: CASSLAAWDREDYGYTF. The CDR3 DNA reads TGTGCCAGCAGCTTAGCCGCATGGGACAGGGAGGACTATGGCTACACCTTC.

This rearrangement joins TRBV6-6 to TRBJ2-2; D is undetermined. CDR1 MNHNY and CDR2 SVGAGI come from the germline V gene (reference sequence). Trimming took off 6 bases at V and 5 bases at J, with 10 bases between the two ends. The CDR3 spans 13 residues. This CDR3 reads CASSPDGTGELFF. As DNA, the CDR3 is TGTGCCAGCAGCCCCGACGGGACCGGGGAGCTGTTTTTT.